This T cell receptor (beta chain) was sequenced for a study of PD-1 blockade in classical Hodgkin lymphoma (dated by TCRdb to the early 2020s). For the wider study: Nivolumab dosing was 3 mg/kg intravenously every 2 weeks, continuing until either disease progression or unacceptable toxicity. The study used TCR beta sequencing and CyTOF to define a peripheral blood immune signature of response to PD-1 blockade in classical Hodgkin lymphoma.

The Qiagen DNeasy kit was used to extract genomic DNA from unsorted PBMCs and from the negatively selected CD4+ and CD8+ fractions. TCR beta CDR3 regions were subjected to amplification by immunoSEQ multiplex PCR with primers that anneal to V and J segments. Amplification bias was minimized using a synthetic immune receptor repertoire, and residual bias was removed computationally after sequencing. The authors processed their data as follows. Repertoire diversity was quantified as the Shannon entropy index using custom Python scripts. Unsorted, CD4+ and CD8+ repertoires were analyzed separately, except in combined analyses where CD4+ and CD8+ sequences were merged in silico. Clonal expansion was defined as a frequency increase of at least 2-fold after treatment compared with C1D1, and clones undetected at baseline were assigned a pseudocount of 0.5. Clones with 0 or 1 copy at C1D1 were defined as singleton clones, while clones with 2 or more copies were defined as non-singleton clones. Clones expanded in unsorted samples were annotated as CD4+, CD8+ or unknown by matching protein sequences in sorted samples from the same patient. Wilcoxon tests on paired samples were used to test changes in diversity from C1D1 to C4D1. The table comes from immuneACCESS by way of TCRdb, which keeps in-frame sequences with V and J called. Part of the clones is missing from these tables; in studies checked, under half for an unresolved V gene and the rest for unknown reasons. V and J calls and clone size are those listed in that table; D and trimming were worked out from the DNA. The sample has 95,000 to 120,000 clones on record, 80% to 90% of them singletons. Jointly, the top ten make up nearly 20% of the sample.

CDR1 and CDR2 (MNHNS, SASEGT) derive from the germline V gene. V gives up 6 bases and J gives up 3 bases, and the segment between their germline ends measures 14 bases. The CDR3 contains 15 residues, cysteine and phenylalanine counted. Just the 45-base CDR3 DNA is kept, in frame starting at base 1. This clone was counted a few times. Its antigen specificity is not known. Base qualities are missing; no much larger clone stands one base away. General findings and caveats noted by the study authors: Lower diversity was observed in patients in whom nivolumab was started less than 1 year after ASCT, and these patients were excluded from later analyses so that confounding by immune reconstitution would be avoided. Baseline TCR diversity was reported to be lower in newly diagnosed patients than in healthy donors and to be lower still in relapsed/refractory patients. The study was limited to a single clinical trial cohort, and causes of repertoire differences, possibly disease activity or prior therapy, remained undefined. A significant rise by C4D1 was seen in CD4+ but not CD8+ TCR diversity (p=0.0027 vs p=0.16), with the rise being most apparent in complete responders (p=0.02). Trial patients achieving complete response had baseline diversity similar to newly diagnosed patients, whereas partial responders and progressors had significantly lower diversity.

The time point label on this specimen signifies: cycle 2 day 1 (C2D1) of nivolumab. All trial patients had relapsed after autologous stem cell transplantation, with cohorts A, B and C differing in prior brentuximab vedotin exposure. A total of over 55 patients with relapsed/refractory classical Hodgkin lymphoma made up the trial cohort, and each patient's best overall response was complete response, partial response or progressive disease. In the multi-cohort phase II CheckMate 205 trial, trial patients received single-agent nivolumab. An independent review committee assessed best overall response using the 2007 International Working Group response criteria. Trial PBMCs were obtained immediately prior to nivolumab initiation (C1D1) and on therapy at cycle 2 day 1 and cycle 4 day 1. After peripheral blood was drawn into 8 mL Vacutainer Cell Preparation Tubes, PBMCs were isolated by centrifugation and then cryopreserved.

The receptor was derived from a human donor with classical Hodgkin lymphoma. The chain is assembled from TRBV6-1 and TRBJ1-4, with the D gene uncertain. This specimen consisted of peripheral blood mononuclear cells (PBMCs), obtained before the second cycle of nivolumab. The sequenced DNA: TGTGCCAGCAGGGAGGGTCTGGGCCCTAATGAAAAACTGTTTTTT. Translated, it gives CASREGLGPNEKLFF.